Each of the 20 T cell receptor beta chains below was sequenced from the same sample in a study of blood T cells in healthy people across ages. A second PCR of 7 to 11 cycles used a sample-barcoded 5' primer and a J-beta primer mix. TCRdb reanalysed the 5' RACE reads using MiXCR and keeps one entry per CDR3 protein. The sample carries some 1.7 million distinct CDR3 sequences, about 30% recorded once. The source material was blood. These TCRs come from a woman aged 25 to 39 in good health.

This CDR3 is CSVSDRGHTEAFF. For the CDR3, the DNA is TGCAGCGTTTCGGACAGGGGGCACACTGAAGCTTTCTTT. The V call is TRBV29-1, the J call TRBJ1-1; TRBD1 agrees at 11 bases. CDR1 and CDR2 (germline): SQVTM, ANQGSEA. This CDR3 region has 13 residues. V lost 5 bases and J lost 3; bases outside the gene matches: 2.

A word on this clonotype: At one end, the junction sequence differs from germline, possibly due to a read error. This chain links TRBV2 with TRBJ2-6, with D possibly called TRBD1 or TRBD2 (6 bases each). The CDR3 consists of 14 residues. CDR1 is SNHLY, CDR2 FYNNEI, per germline. DNA of the CDR3: TGTGCCAGTGACGGGGGCTCTGGGGCCGACGTCCTGACTTTC. Its protein is CASDGGSGADVLTF.

The chain employs TRBV5-6 and TRBJ2-2, with no clear D. Deletions cut 0 bases from V and 6 bases from J, with 6 bases between. The germline gives CDR1 SGHDT, CDR2 YYEEEE. CDR3 length: 13 amino acids. CDR3 in DNA: TGTGCCAGCAGCTTGGCTGGGCCCGGGGAGCTGTTTTTT. Translated: CASSLAGPGELFF.

This clonotype showed up just a few times. This rearrangement joins TRBV6-5 to TRBJ1-6; D gene uncertain. The germline gives CDR1 MNHEY, CDR2 SVGAGI. CDR3 length: 15 amino acids. Trimming took off 5 bases at V and 7 bases at J, with 15 bases between the two ends. The chain's CDR3 is CASSPLGLGNSPLHF. The CDR3 DNA is TGTGCCAGCAGTCCCTTAGGTCTGGGGAATTCACCCCTCCACTTT.

The V and J genes are TRBV5-6 and TRBJ2-1, with 8 positions matching TRBD2. Germline loops: CDR1 SGHDT, CDR2 YYEEEE. J lost 4 bases, V lost 6 bases, and 12 bases had no gene match. The CDR3 spans 16 residues. In DNA, the CDR3 is TGTGCCAGCACTCCAAGACCGGGACTAGGTTACAATGAGCAGTTCTTC. It codes for CASTPRPGLGYNEQFF.

The table lists this clonotype with a few counts. The rearrangement joins TRBV20-1 to TRBJ1-5; D is unresolved. Germline assignment: CDR1 DFQATT and CDR2 SNEGSKA (reference sequence). The CDR3 contains 13 residues. The V and J ends lost 6 bases and 1 base respectively, with 10 bases between them. The CDR3 DNA is TGCAGTGCGGCCGTTGGAAGCAATCAGCCCCAGCATTTT. It yields the protein CSAAVGSNQPQHF.

The chain joins TRBV20-1 to TRBJ2-7; 8 nucleotides align to TRBD1. J gave up 6 bases and V 1 base, and 11 bases lay outside the gene matches. This CDR3 contains 15 residues. The germline gives CDR1 DFQATT, CDR2 SNEGSKA (reference sequence). The CDR3 protein is CSARGADRVNLEQYF. CDR3 coding DNA: TGCAGTGCTAGAGGGGCGGACAGGGTCAATCTCGAGCAGTACTTC.

This clonotype has only a few counts. The genes are TRBV5-5 and TRBJ2-1; D may be TRBD1 or TRBD2 (5 bases each). The CDR3 totals 13 residues. Deletions cut 6 bases from V and 6 bases from J, with 13 bases between. CDR1 SGHKS and CDR2 YYEKEE come from the germline V gene (reference sequence). CDR3 protein: CASIWGSINEQFF. CDR3 DNA: TGTGCCAGCATCTGGGGGTCCATCAATGAGCAGTTCTTC. Full variable domain (remainder filled in from reference TRBV5-5 and TRBJ2-1): DAGVTQSPTHLIKTRGQQVTLRCSPISGHKSVSWYQQVLGQGPQFIFQYYEKEERGRGNFPDRFSARQFPNYSSELNVNALLLGDSALYLCASIWGSINEQFFGPGTRLTVL.

This chain uses TRBV19 with TRBJ1-1; 9 bases map to TRBD1. The CDR3 sequence is 13 residues long. CDR1 and CDR2 (germline): LNHDA, SQIVND (reference sequence). V lost 3 bases and J lost 6; bases outside the gene matches: 2. The CDR3 sequence: CASSIRTGAEAFF. The CDR3, as DNA: TGTGCCAGTAGTATCCGGACAGGGGCTGAAGCTTTCTTT.

The V and J genes are TRBV7-9 and TRBJ2-6; maybe TRBD2 (5 bases). CDR3 size: 16 residues. Trimming shortened V by 4 bases and J by 8 bases, and 18 bases separated the two germline ends. The V gene's germline CDR1 is SEHNR and CDR2 FQNEAQ (reference sequence). The CDR3 spells CASSYVLLAGTNVLTF. CDR3 DNA sequence: TGTGCCAGCAGCTACGTTCTCCTGGCCGGGACCAACGTCCTGACTTTC.

This clonotype was seen at least ten times. This chain uses TRBV6-5 with TRBJ2-5; 7 bases match TRBD1. CDR1 and CDR2 (germline): MNHEY, SVGAGI. Unmatched junction bases numbered 6, after V lost 2 bases and J lost 3 bases. The CDR3 loop spans 15 amino acids. CDR3 loop: CASSYPGTVEETQYF. The CDR3 DNA reads TGTGCCAGCAGTTACCCAGGGACAGTCGAAGAGACCCAGTACTTC.

This clonotype was seen many times. V gene TRBV4-3 combines with J gene TRBJ2-1; D remains ambiguous. Looked up from germline, CDR1 is LGHNA and CDR2 is YSLEER. This CDR3 is 13 amino acids long. Trimming took off 0 bases at V and 6 bases at J, with 6 bases between the two ends. The CDR3 nucleotides are TGCGCCAGCAGCCAAGATTCCCCCAATGAGCAGTTCTTC. Its protein is CASSQDSPNEQFF.

This clonotype turned up a few times. The rearrangement joins TRBV9 to TRBJ1-6; possibly TRBD1 for D (5 bases). This CDR3 contains 17 residues. Germline CDR1 SGDLS, CDR2 YYNGEE. V was clipped by 4 bases and J by 3 bases, with 17 bases between them. DNA for the CDR3: TGTGCCAGCAGCCCCTATACAGGCGCCGACTATAATTCACCCCTCCACTTT. It encodes CASSPYTGADYNSPLHF.

This sequence joins TRBV10-3 and TRBJ2-7; TRBD1 is a possible D gene (6 bases). Germline loops: CDR1 ENHRY, CDR2 SYGVKD. The CDR3 is made up of 13 amino acids. The V end was cut by 5 bases, the J end by 2 bases, with 10 bases between. CDR3 residues: CAISLGAAYEQYF. In DNA, the CDR3 is TGTGCCATCAGTCTGGGGGCCGCCTACGAGCAGTACTTC.

This clonotype has just a few counts. The CDR3 DNA follows: TGTGCCAGCAGCGATTGGCGCGGGGCCAATGAGCAGTTCTTC. Translation: CASSDWRGANEQFF. This sequence joins TRBV11-2 and TRBJ2-1; tentatively, D is TRBD2 (6 bases). Germline loops: CDR1 SGHAT, CDR2 FQNNGV. CDR3 length equals 14 residues. The V end lost 5 bases, the J end lost 6 bases, and 14 bases lay between the germline ends.

This clonotype was found a few times. The rearrangement uses TRBV12-3 or TRBV12-4 and TRBJ2-5, with 7 bases lining up with TRBD2. CDR3 length equals 15 residues. V was pared by 3 bases and J by 2 bases, with 6 bases of the junction left unmatched. CDR3 nucleotides: TGTGCCAGCAGTTTCCGGGAGGTGGGGCAAGAGACCCAGTACTTC. It encodes CASSFREVGQETQYF.

This clonotype was found many times. The V and J genes are TRBV29-1 and TRBJ2-1; TRBD1 matches at 8 bases. V was pared by 8 bases and J by 7 bases, with 13 bases of the junction left unmatched. CDR3 length: 14 residues. CDR1 SQVTM and CDR2 ANQGSEA come from the germline V gene. The CDR3 bases are TGCAGCACCTGCGACAGGGGCGCGGAGAATGAGCAGTTCTTC. Translation: CSTCDRGAENEQFF.

The chain links TRBV7-2 to TRBJ1-1, with 9 nucleotides matching TRBD1. The CDR3 is 14 amino acids. V was pared by 5 bases and J by 5 bases, with 6 bases of the junction left unmatched. The germline V gene has CDR1 SGHTA and CDR2 FQGNSA. The CDR3 nucleotides read TGTGCCAGCAGCCCGTTACAGGGGGCGACTGAAGCTTTCTTT. Amino acids: CASSPLQGATEAFF.

V usage is TRBV28 and J usage is TRBJ2-5, with D perhaps TRBD2 (6 bases). The ends were cut back, 4 bases at V and 2 bases at J, with 14 bases in the middle. The V gene's germline CDR1 is MDHEN and CDR2 SYDVKM. CDR3 size: 15 residues. This CDR3 reads CASSSWGGEQETQYF. The CDR3 DNA reads as TGTGCCAGCAGTTCTTGGGGAGGAGAACAAGAGACCCAGTACTTC.

For this clonotype: A clone one base away is much larger, so this may be a read error. V usage is TRBV5-6 and J usage is TRBJ2-1; TRBD1 might be the D (6 bases). TRBJ2-7 explains the end of the DNA better; the J call may be wrong. Looked up from germline, CDR1 is SGHDT and CDR2 is YYEEEE. CDR3 length equals 15 residues. The CDR3: CASSLAGASYNEQYF. DNA of the CDR3: TGTGCCAGTAGCTTGGCAGGGGCCTCCTACAATGAGCAGTACTTC.